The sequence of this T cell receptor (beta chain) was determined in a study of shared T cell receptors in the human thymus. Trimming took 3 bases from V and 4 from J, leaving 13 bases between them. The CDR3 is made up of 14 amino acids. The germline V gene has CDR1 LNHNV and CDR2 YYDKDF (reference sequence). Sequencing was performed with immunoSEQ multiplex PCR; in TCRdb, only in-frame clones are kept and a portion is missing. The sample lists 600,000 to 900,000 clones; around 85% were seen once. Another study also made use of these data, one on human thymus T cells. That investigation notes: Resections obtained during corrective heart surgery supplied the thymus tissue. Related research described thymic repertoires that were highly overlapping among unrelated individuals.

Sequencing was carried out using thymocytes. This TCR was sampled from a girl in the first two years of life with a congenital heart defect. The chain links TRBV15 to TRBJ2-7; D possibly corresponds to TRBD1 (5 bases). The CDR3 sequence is CATSSRECEYEQYF. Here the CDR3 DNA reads TGTGCCACCAGCAGCAGGGAATGTGAGTACGAGCAGTACTTC.